The 2 T cell receptor beta chains reported below all come from one sample, sequenced in a study of blood T cell repertoires in COVID-19. Assay used: immunoSEQ multiplex PCR; TCRdb lists only in-frame clones, some missing. This sample has some 260,000 clones; around 90% occur once, and the top ten carry about 6%. The specimen sequenced was PBMCs or T cells enriched from blood (not recorded which). These receptors were obtained from a woman in her 30s with acute COVID-19.

The chain combines TRBV28 with TRBJ2-5; D is perhaps TRBD1 (5 bases). This CDR3 is built from 14 residues. Trimming pared 6 bases from V and 4 bases from J, leaving 15 bases between. From germline, CDR1 is MDHEN and CDR2 SYDVKM. In DNA form, the CDR3 reads TGTGCCAGCAGACAGACAGTGATGAGAGAGACCCAGTACTTC. It translates to CASRQTVMRETQYF.

This chain links TRBV29-1 with TRBJ1-2, with TRBD1 identical over 9 bases. Unmatched junction bases numbered 6, after V lost 8 bases and J lost 8 bases. Germline values: CDR1 SQVTM, CDR2 ANQGSEA. The CDR3 sequence is 11 residues long. CDR3 in DNA: TGCAGCTTCAGACAGGGGGAAGGCTACACCTTC. Its protein is CSFRQGEGYTF.